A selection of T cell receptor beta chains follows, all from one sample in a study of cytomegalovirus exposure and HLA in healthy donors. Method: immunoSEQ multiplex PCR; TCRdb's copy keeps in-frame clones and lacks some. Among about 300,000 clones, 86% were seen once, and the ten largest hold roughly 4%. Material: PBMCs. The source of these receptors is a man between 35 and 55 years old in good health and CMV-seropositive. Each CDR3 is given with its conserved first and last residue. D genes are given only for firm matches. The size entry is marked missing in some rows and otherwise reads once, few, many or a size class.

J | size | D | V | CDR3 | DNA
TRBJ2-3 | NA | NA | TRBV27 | CASKEDTDTQYF | TGTGCCAGCAAGGAGGACACAGATACGCAGTATTTT
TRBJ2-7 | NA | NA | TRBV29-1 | CSVEGQTPYEQYF | TGCAGCGTTGAAGGACAGACGCCCTACGAGCAGTACTTC
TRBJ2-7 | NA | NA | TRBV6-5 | CASSYSTGTNYEQYF | TGTGCCAGCAGTTACTCAACCGGGACAAACTACGAGCAGTACTTC
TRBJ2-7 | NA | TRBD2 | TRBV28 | CASSQGLALDEQYF | TGTGCCAGCAGCCAGGGACTAGCGCTCGACGAGCAGTACTTC
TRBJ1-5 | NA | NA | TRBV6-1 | CASSEMMGGAQPQHF | TGTGCCAGCAGTGAAATGATGGGGGGAGCGCAGCCCCAGCATTTT
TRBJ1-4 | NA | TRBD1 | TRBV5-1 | CASSGGTGGNEKLFF | TGCGCCAGCAGCGGAGGGACAGGGGGCAATGAAAAACTGTTTTTT
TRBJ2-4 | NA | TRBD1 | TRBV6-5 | CASRGTGGQNIQYF | TGTGCCAGCAGGGGAACAGGGGGTCAAAACATTCAGTACTTC
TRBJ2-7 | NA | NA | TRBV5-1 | CASSLAQGSYEQYF | TGCGCCAGCAGCTTGGCCCAGGGGTCCTACGAGCAGTACTTC
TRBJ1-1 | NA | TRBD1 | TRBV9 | CASSETGGLAEAFF | TGTGCCAGCAGCGAGACAGGGGGCTTAGCTGAAGCTTTCTTT
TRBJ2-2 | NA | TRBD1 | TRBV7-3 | CASSLTPGQGVTGELFF | TGTGCCAGCAGCTTAACCCCCGGACAGGGGGTCACCGGGGAGCTGTTTTTT
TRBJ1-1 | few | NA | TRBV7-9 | CASSLATVAGRRNTEAFF | TGTGCCAGCAGCTTAGCAACGGTGGCGGGAAGGAGGAACACTGAAGCTTTCTTT
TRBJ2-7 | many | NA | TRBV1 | CTSSPQPQPGDLSYEQYF | TGCACCAGCAGCCCCCAGCCCCAACCAGGCGACCTCTCCTACGAGCAGTACTTC
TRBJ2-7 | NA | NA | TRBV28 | CASSPTGEGPYEQYF | TGTGCCAGCAGCCCGACAGGGGAGGGGCCCTACGAGCAGTACTTC
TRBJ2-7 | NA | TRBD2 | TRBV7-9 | CSSSLLAGEQYF | TGTTCCAGCAGTTTACTAGCGGGCGAGCAGTACTTC
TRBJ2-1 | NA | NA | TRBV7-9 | CASSLGAAEHEQFF | TGTGCCAGCAGCTTAGGCGCGGCCGAACATGAGCAGTTCTTC
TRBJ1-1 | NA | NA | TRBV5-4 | CASSLKSQDTEAFF | TGTGCCAGCAGCTTAAAGTCCCAGGATACTGAAGCTTTCTTT
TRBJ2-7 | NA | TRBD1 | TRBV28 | CASSSGQGWSEQYF | TGTGCCAGCAGCTCGGGACAGGGTTGGAGCGAGCAGTACTTC